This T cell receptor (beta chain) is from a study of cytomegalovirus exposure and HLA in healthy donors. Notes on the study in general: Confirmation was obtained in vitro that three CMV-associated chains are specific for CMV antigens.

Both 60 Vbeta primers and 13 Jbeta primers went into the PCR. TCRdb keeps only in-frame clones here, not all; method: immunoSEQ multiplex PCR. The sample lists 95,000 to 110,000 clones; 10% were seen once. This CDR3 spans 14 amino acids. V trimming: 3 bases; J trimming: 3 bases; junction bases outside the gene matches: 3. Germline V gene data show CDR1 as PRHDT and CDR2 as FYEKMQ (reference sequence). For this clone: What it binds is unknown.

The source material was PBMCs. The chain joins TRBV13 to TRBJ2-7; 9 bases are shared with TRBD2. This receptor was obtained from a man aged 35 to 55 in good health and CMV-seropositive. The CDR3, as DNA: TGTGCCAGCAGCTTCGGGACTAGCTTCTACGAGCAGTACTTC. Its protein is CASSFGTSFYEQYF.